This T cell receptor beta chain was captured in a study of T cells in localized non-small cell lung cancer (dated by TCRdb to 2020 to 2021). Study-level background: T cell repertoires of hundreds of early-stage NSCLC patients were analyzed, with tumors being compared against uninvolved tumor-adjacent lungs. Of the NSCLC patients, around 130 were male and approximately 110 were female, and the mean age was approximately 66 years. All 250 or so NSCLC patients in the cohort were treatment-naive and had localized lung tumors that were resected.

In the case of this clone: Its target antigen remains unknown. Base qualities are not at hand, and no much larger clone is one base apart.

The junction shows trimming of 3 bases on V and 3 bases on J, and the gene matches do not reach 6 bases of it. The CDR3 spans 16 residues, from the cysteine through the phenylalanine. CDR3 DNA is the only sequence kept; it has 48 bases, read in frame from the first base. The germline V gene specifies SGHRS as CDR1 and YFSETQ as CDR2. TCR beta CDR3 regions were sequenced from DNA using the immunoSEQ Assay. In the authors' own workflow: To compute T cell density, TCR beta template counts were normalized to usable DNA, which was estimated by amplifying housekeeping genes. Richness was estimated with the preseqR package, extrapolating to 400,000 templates for PBMC samples and 120,000 templates for tissue samples. Clonality was calculated as one minus Pielou's evenness. Tissue-enriched TCRs were identified through differential abundance testing performed on productive amino-acid clonotypes, with a minimum total count of 5 and an alpha of 0.1. Repertoire overlap between compartments was quantified with the Jaccard Index and Morisita Overlap Index. GLIPH clustered TCR beta CDR3s with public tetramer-defined viral CDR3s; viral motifs required at least three viral sequences plus V-gene enrichment. TCRdb took this table from immuneACCESS and kept in-frame rearrangements with V and J called. Such tables lack part of the clones; where checked against another copy, unresolved V genes explain under half of the gap, and the rest is unexplained. That table supplies the V and J calls and clone size; D and trimming were determined from the DNA. Within this sample are 7,000 to 10,000 clones, with less than 60% of them counted one time only. Clones ranked in the top ten supply around 8.6% of the sample.

Summary of the overall study and its limitations: Of the top 100 tumor clones, a median of roughly 60 were detected in paired uninvolved adjacent lung; under 35 were also among that lung's top 100. Longer overall survival was associated with higher blood T cell density, whereas shorter survival was associated with higher adjacent-lung clonality. The highest T cell clonality was observed in uninvolved tumor-adjacent lung, where clonality exceeded that of tumor, suggesting that antigenic responses were more focused in uninvolved tumor-adjacent lung. Because multi-region sequencing of the tumors was not done, intratumor heterogeneity could not be ruled out. Because of the exploratory design, TCR variables were selected using unadjusted p-values without false-discovery rate correction.

The clonotype originates from a male donor at least 60 years old with stage I squamous cell lung carcinoma. This receptor chain uses TRBV5-1 and TRBJ2-7; 13 junctional bases match TRBD2. This specimen was lymph node tissue, taken before any cancer treatment. CDR3 loop: CASSWTSGSGYYEQYF. DNA sequence: TGCGCCAGCAGCTGGACTAGCGGGAGTGGGTACTACGAGCAGTACTTC.